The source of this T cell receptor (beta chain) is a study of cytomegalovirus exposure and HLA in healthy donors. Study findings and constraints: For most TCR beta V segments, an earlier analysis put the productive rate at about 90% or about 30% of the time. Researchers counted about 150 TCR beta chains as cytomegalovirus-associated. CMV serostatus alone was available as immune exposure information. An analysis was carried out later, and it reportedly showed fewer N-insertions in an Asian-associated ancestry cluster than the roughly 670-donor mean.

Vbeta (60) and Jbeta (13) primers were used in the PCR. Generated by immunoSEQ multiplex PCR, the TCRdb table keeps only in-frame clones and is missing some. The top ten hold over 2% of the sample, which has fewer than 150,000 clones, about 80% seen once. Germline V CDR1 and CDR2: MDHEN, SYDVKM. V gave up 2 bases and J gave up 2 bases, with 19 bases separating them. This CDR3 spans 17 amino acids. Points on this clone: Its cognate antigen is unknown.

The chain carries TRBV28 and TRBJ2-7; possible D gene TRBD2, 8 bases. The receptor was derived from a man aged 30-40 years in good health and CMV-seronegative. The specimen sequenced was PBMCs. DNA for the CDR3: TGTGCCAGCAGTTTAGAGGGGGCGGGAGGCCGGACCTACGAGCAGTACTTC. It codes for CASSLEGAGGRTYEQYF. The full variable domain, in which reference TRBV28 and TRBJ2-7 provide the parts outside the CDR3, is DVKVTQSSRYLVKRTGEKVFLECVQDMDHENMFWYRQDPGLGLRLIYFSYDVKMKEKGDIPEGYSVSREKKERFSLILESASTNQTSMYLCASSLEGAGGRTYEQYFGPGTRLTVT.